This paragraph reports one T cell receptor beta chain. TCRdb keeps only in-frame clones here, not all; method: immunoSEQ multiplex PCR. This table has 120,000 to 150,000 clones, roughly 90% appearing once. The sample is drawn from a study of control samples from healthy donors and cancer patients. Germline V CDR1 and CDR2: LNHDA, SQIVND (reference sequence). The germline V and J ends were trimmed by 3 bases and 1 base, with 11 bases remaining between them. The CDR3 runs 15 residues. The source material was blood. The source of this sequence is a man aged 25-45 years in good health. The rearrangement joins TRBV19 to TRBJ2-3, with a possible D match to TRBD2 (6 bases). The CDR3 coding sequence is TGTGCCAGTAGTATCCTAGCGACCGGCACAGATACGCAGTATTTT. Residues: CASSILATGTDTQYF.